These 27 T cell receptor beta chains share one sample of origin, sequenced in a study of T cells after yellow fever vaccination. TCRdb re-called the 5' RACE reads through MiXCR, storing one row per CDR3 protein. The repertoire includes approximately 140,000 distinct CDR3 sequences, less than 9.5% of them detected once, and less than 0.85% sits in the top ten. Specimen: CD4+ T cells sorted from PBMCs, collected 5 days after the yellow fever booster vaccination. These receptors all stem from a man aged 25-40 years who received the YFV17D yellow fever vaccine.

There are many counts of this clonotype. CDR3 in amino acids: CASSLQGVTGELFF. The CDR3 bases are TGTGCCAGCAGTCTCCAGGGTGTCACCGGGGAGCTGTTTTTT. The gene calls are TRBV12-3 or TRBV12-4 and TRBJ2-2; a possible D gene is TRBD1 (5 bases). This CDR3 comprises 14 residues. Trimming took off 5 bases at V and 4 bases at J, with 11 bases between the two ends.

The sample holds many counts of this clonotype. The DNA of the CDR3 is TGCGCCAGCAGCCAGTTGTCGGGGAAGGCCTACAATGAGCAGTTCTTC. Residues: CASSQLSGKAYNEQFF. The chain uses TRBV4-1 and TRBJ2-1, with D possibly being TRBD2 (5 bases). Germline V gives CDR1 MGHRA, CDR2 YSYEKL. Trimming took 3 bases from V and 2 from J, leaving 14 bases between them. The CDR3 extends over 16 amino acids.

This chain links TRBV7-6 with TRBJ2-5; 9 bases agree with TRBD2. The CDR3 extends over 17 amino acids. Germline CDR1 SGHVS, CDR2 FNYEAQ. With 4 bases clipped from V and 1 base from J, the junction kept 10 bases outside the gene matches. CDR3 sequence reads: CASSSSLPSGAQETQYF. The DNA of the CDR3 is TGTGCCAGCAGCTCTAGCCTGCCTAGCGGGGCCCAAGAGACCCAGTACTTC.

The sample holds many counts of this clonotype. The gene calls are TRBV5-6 and TRBJ2-3; 7 nucleotides line up with TRBD2. The germline V gene encodes CDR1 SGHDT and CDR2 YYEEEE. V lost 4 bases to trimming and J lost 0 bases; unmatched junction nucleotides: 8. The CDR3 runs 16 residues. The CDR3 loop reads CASSRSVGGSTDTQYF. The CDR3 nucleotides are TGTGCCAGCAGCCGGTCAGTGGGGGGGAGCACAGATACGCAGTATTTT.

This clonotype was seen more than once but under ten times. CDR3 nucleotide sequence: TGTGCCAGCAGTTCGCCCAAAGCTAACTATGGCTACACCTTC. Translation: CASSSPKANYGYTF. The chain recombines TRBV6-2 or TRBV6-3 with TRBJ1-2, with D hard to call. This CDR3 has 14 residues. Germline V gene data show CDR1 as MNHEY and CDR2 as SVGEGT. Trimming left V 4 bases short and J 0 bases short, with 9 bases between.

This clonotype was recorded many times. The rearrangement links TRBV7-6 to TRBJ2-3; D gene ambiguous. V was trimmed by 3 bases and J by 3 bases, leaving 13 bases between them. Germline lookup yields CDR1 SGHVS and CDR2 FNYEAQ. This CDR3 has 15 amino acids. The CDR3 DNA sequence: TGTGCCAGCAGCTTGAGAATAATTGAGACAGATACGCAGTATTTT. This gives the protein CASSLRIIETDTQYF. Full variable domain (rest looked up from reference TRBV7-6 and TRBJ2-3): GAGVSQSPRYKVTKRGQDVALRCDPISGHVSLYWYRQALGQGPEFLTYFNYEAQQDKSGLPNDRFSAERPEGSISTLTIQRTEQRDSAMYRCASSLRIIETDTQYFGPGTRLTVL.

This clonotype was found many times. The V and J genes are TRBV7-2 and TRBJ2-1, with a tentative D call TRBD2 (6 bases). The V gene lost 0 bases and the J gene lost 8 bases, with 11 bases spanning the gap. CDR1 and CDR2 from the germline V gene are SGHTA and FQGNSA. The CDR3 extends over 14 amino acids. CDR3 in amino acids: CASSLASREDEQFF. The DNA of the CDR3 is TGTGCCAGCAGCTTAGCGTCTAGGGAGGATGAGCAGTTCTTC.

This clonotype was recorded at least ten times. This chain links TRBV5-5 with TRBJ2-1; 9 bases align to TRBD2. Trimming removed 4 bases from V and 7 bases from J; junction bases left unmatched: 9. In germline, CDR1 is SGHKS, CDR2 YYEKEE (reference sequence). The CDR3 has 15 amino acids. The CDR3 sequence is CASSTVAGVGNEQFF. The CDR3 DNA reads TGTGCCAGCAGCACCGTAGCGGGAGTGGGGAATGAGCAGTTCTTC.

This clonotype was detected ten times or more. This sequence joins TRBV5-1 and TRBJ2-5; 8 bases match TRBD1. The germline V gene has CDR1 SGHRS and CDR2 YFSETQ. The CDR3 runs 13 residues. V was clipped by 7 bases and J by 4 bases; unmatched bases: 6. The CDR3 loop is CASGSGTGETQYF. Here the CDR3 DNA reads TGCGCCAGCGGATCCGGGACAGGAGAGACCCAGTACTTC.

This clonotype occurred many times. This chain connects TRBV7-2 to TRBJ1-2; D is unresolved. The V end lost 4 bases, the J end lost 9 bases, and 24 bases lay between the germline ends. The CDR3 consists of 16 residues. CDR1 SGHTA and CDR2 FQGNSA come from the germline V gene. The CDR3 region is CASSSYTQSDGSSYTF. The CDR3, as DNA: TGTGCCAGCAGCTCCTACACTCAAAGTGACGGGTCTAGCTACACCTTC.

This clonotype has a count of ten or more. The chain uses TRBV11-3 and TRBJ2-1; possibly TRBD1 for D (6 bases). Germline assignment: CDR1 SGHNT and CDR2 YENEEA. This CDR3 has 16 amino acids. The V end was cut by 4 bases, the J end by 0 bases, with 13 bases between. The CDR3 loop reads CASSSAGQTSYNEQFF. The DNA of the CDR3 is TGTGCCAGCAGCTCGGCCGGACAGACCTCCTACAATGAGCAGTTCTTC.

This clonotype was seen repeatedly, ten times or more. This chain links TRBV7-2 with TRBJ1-5; D remains ambiguous. CDR1 and CDR2 from the germline V gene are SGHTA and FQGNSA. The CDR3 consists of 14 residues. Trimming took off 3 bases at V and 5 bases at J, with 11 bases between the two ends. The CDR3 DNA follows: TGTGCCAGCAGCTTTAGGCTTGGCGATCAGCCCCAGCATTTT. Its protein is CASSFRLGDQPQHF.

This clonotype turned up a few times. This sequence joins TRBV10-3 and TRBJ2-7, with D uncertain. V was trimmed by 0 bases and J by 7 bases, leaving 4 bases between them. This CDR3 contains 11 residues. CDR1 is ENHRY, CDR2 SYGVKD, per germline. CDR3 in DNA: TGTGCCATCAGTGAGTCCCGGGAGCAGTACTTC. Encoded protein: CAISESREQYF.

This clonotype was detected ten times or more. J is TRBJ2-3 and V is TRBV20-1; D could derive from TRBD1 or TRBD2 (5 bases each). Germline V gene lookup returns CDR1 DFQATT and CDR2 SNEGSKA (reference sequence). Trimming removed 8 bases from V and 2 bases from J, with 14 bases in between. This CDR3 is built from 13 residues. The CDR3 loop is CSPWGPNTDTQYF. As DNA, the CDR3 is TGCAGTCCCTGGGGACCCAACACAGATACGCAGTATTTT.

In its sample, this clonotype was seen many times. The chain carries TRBV6-2 or TRBV6-3 and TRBJ2-7; D remains ambiguous. Germline loops: CDR1 MNHEY, CDR2 SVGEGT. This CDR3 is built from 14 residues. The V end lost 6 bases, the J end lost 3 bases, and 15 bases lay between the germline ends. The CDR3 is CASRTRTGFYEQYF. The DNA of the CDR3 is TGTGCCAGCAGAACTCGGACCGGATTCTACGAGCAGTACTTC.

This clonotype has ten or more counts. The chain recombines TRBV30 with TRBJ1-6, with a possible D match to TRBD1 (5 bases). The CDR3 sequence is 15 residues long. Trimming removed 5 bases from V and 4 bases from J, with 15 bases in between. In germline, CDR1 is GTSNPN, CDR2 SVGIG (reference sequence). The CDR3 is CAWAPGRIYNSPLHF. As DNA, the CDR3 is TGTGCCTGGGCACCGGGACGGATTTATAATTCACCCCTCCACTTT.

This clonotype was counted at least ten times. V gene TRBV5-1 combines with J gene TRBJ2-2; TRBD1 matches 7 bases. With 4 bases clipped from V and 4 bases from J, the junction kept 10 bases outside the gene matches. Germline V lookup: CDR1 SGHRS, CDR2 YFSETQ. This CDR3 region has 16 residues. The CDR3 sequence: CASSAPGTESTGELFF. Here the CDR3 DNA reads TGCGCCAGCAGCGCTCCGGGGACAGAGAGCACCGGGGAGCTGTTTTTT.

This clonotype was seen at least ten times. This chain links TRBV5-1 with TRBJ2-2; 8 bases match TRBD2. Trimming at V came to 1 base and at J to 7 bases, leaving 15 bases not matched to a gene. This CDR3 spans 18 amino acids. Germline V gives CDR1 SGHRS, CDR2 YFSETQ. The CDR3 here is CASSLQPSSGSRNGELFF. The DNA for the CDR3 is TGCGCCAGCAGCTTGCAACCTTCGAGCGGGAGTCGGAACGGGGAGCTGTTTTTT.

This clonotype is categorized as medium-sized. At one end, the junction sequence differs from germline, possibly due to a read error. The V call is TRBV28, the J call TRBJ2-1; D unclear. CDR1 and CDR2 (germline): MDHEN, SYDVKM. CDR3 length: 11 residues. This CDR3 is CASSLYNEQFF. The CDR3 DNA is TGTGCCAGCAGCTTATACAATGAGCAGTTCTTC.

This chain uses TRBV7-2 with TRBJ1-6; D gene ambiguous. Trimming left V 5 bases short and J 8 bases short, with 13 bases between. This CDR3 has 14 residues. Germline V gene sequence: CDR1 SGHTA, CDR2 FQGNSA. The CDR3, as DNA: TGTGCCAGCAGCCGTCCAGTTAAGGATTCACCCCTCCACTTT. Its translation is CASSRPVKDSPLHF.

This clonotype was counted at least ten times. The chain recombines TRBV7-2 with TRBJ2-2; the D is unclear. V was trimmed by 6 bases and J by 1 base, leaving 6 bases between them. Per germline, CDR1 SGHTA and CDR2 FQGNSA. CDR3 size: 13 residues. The CDR3 region is CASRERNTGELFF. CDR3 nucleotides: TGTGCCAGCAGGGAGCGGAACACCGGGGAGCTGTTTTTT.

This clonotype was counted at least ten times. The gene calls are TRBV20-1 and TRBJ2-7; no clear D. This CDR3 contains 14 residues. V was trimmed by 6 bases and J by 6 bases, leaving 21 bases between them. Germline lookup yields CDR1 DFQATT and CDR2 SNEGSKA (reference sequence). CDR3 protein: CSAQSTFWATEQYF. CDR3 coding DNA: TGCAGTGCCCAGTCTACCTTCTGGGCCACCGAGCAGTACTTC.

This clonotype has a count of ten or more. The gene calls are TRBV20-1 and TRBJ2-1, with 12 bases identical to TRBD2. The germline V gene has CDR1 DFQATT and CDR2 SNEGSKA (reference sequence). The V and J ends lost 6 bases and 9 bases, in that order; junction bases with no gene match: 15. The CDR3 has 16 amino acids. The CDR3 nucleotides are TGCAGTGCAACAACGCAGACTAGCGGGAGCTTTGGTGAGCAGTTCTTC. Protein sequence: CSATTQTSGSFGEQFF.

About this clonotype: A much larger clonotype is one base distant, so this may be a read error. The chain has TRBV4-3 and TRBJ2-7; D gene unclear. Germline CDR1 and CDR2: LGHNA and YSLEER. This CDR3 spans 15 amino acids. CDR3 DNA: TGCTCCAGCAGCCTCCGACATGGAGAAAAATACGAGCAGTACTTC. Translating it yields CSSSLRHGEKYEQYF.

This clonotype was seen at least ten times. The chain employs TRBV7-2 and TRBJ2-7, with a tentative D call TRBD1 (6 bases). V dropped 5 bases and J dropped 4 bases, with 15 bases sitting between them. CDR1 is SGHTA and CDR2 is FQGNSA in the germline V gene. The length of the CDR3 is 14 residues. The DNA for the CDR3 is TGTGCCAGCAGCCCCCAACAGGGTGTTTACGAGCAGTACTTC. Translating gives CASSPQQGVYEQYF. Using reference TRBV7-2 and TRBJ2-7 for the parts outside the CDR3, the full variable domain is GAGVSQSPSNKVTEKGKDVELRCDPISGHTALYWYRQSLGQGLEFLIYFQGNSAPDKSGLPSDRFSAERTGGSVSTLTIQRTQQEDSAVYLCASSPQQGVYEQYFGPGTRLTVT.

This clonotype was detected ten times or more. This rearrangement joins TRBV20-1 to TRBJ2-2; 8 nucleotides line up with TRBD1. Germline V gene lookup returns CDR1 DFQATT and CDR2 SNEGSKA (reference sequence). After removal of 7 bases from V and 7 bases from J, the junction contained 2 bases not matched to a gene. CDR3 length equals 11 residues. The CDR3 bases are TGCAGTGTCACAGGGGGCGGGGAGCTGTTTTTT. Its translation is CSVTGGGELFF.

This clonotype was detected many times. The chain links TRBV7-2 to TRBJ2-7, with TRBD2 matching 13 bases. Germline CDR1 is SGHTA and CDR2 is FQGNSA. The J segment lost 2 bases and the V segment lost 9 bases, leaving 7 bases of the junction unmatched. There are 15 residues in the CDR3. The CDR3 nucleotides are TGTGCCAGATCCGGGACTAGCGGGGTCCCCTACGAGCAGTACTTC. It is translated as CARSGTSGVPYEQYF.